This T cell receptor (beta chain) is drawn from a study of cytomegalovirus exposure and HLA in healthy donors. Trimming took 4 bases from V and 4 from J; bases not matched to a gene: 7. The CDR3 has 15 amino acids. Germline assignment: CDR1 SGDLS and CDR2 YYNGEE. Repertoires were generated with immunoSEQ multiplex PCR, while TCRdb's copy carries only in-frame clones and drops some. The table includes approximately 100,000 clones, roughly 90% detected once. The sample comprised PBMCs. This clonotype was obtained from a man aged 18 to 29 in good health and CMV-seropositive. The gene calls are TRBV9 and TRBJ2-2; 7 bases are shared with TRBD1. The CDR3 region is CASSQNPGGTGELFF. CDR3 coding DNA: TGTGCCAGCAGCCAGAACCCAGGGGGCACCGGGGAGCTGTTTTTT.